Sequencing of this T cell receptor (beta chain) was carried out in a study of shared clonotypes between healthy human individuals. Across the whole study: CD4 naive cells filled three plates per donor, CD4 memory three, CD8 naive two and CD8 memory one. Notes on the study in general: Naive subsets usually exceeded memory subsets in estimated richness. Non-shared clonotypes were found to have lower generation probabilities than the clonotypes that were shared by all four of the sorted-subset donors.

The CDR3 is 12 amino acids. Germline loops: CDR1 SGHRS, CDR2 YFSETQ. V lost 4 bases and J lost 5, with 10 bases in between. The data were produced by immunoSEQ multiplex PCR, yet TCRdb's version contains in-frame clones alone and is incomplete. The profile shows about 2 million clones, 85% to 95% of them singletons. Naive CD8 isolation took CD45RO-negative cells positively selected for CCR7 and excluded terminally differentiated effector memory CD45RA+ cells. The sample holds one count of this clone. The target antigen is unknown. Other DNA variants within this sample encode the same CDR3. The source is a man aged 18 to 30 in good health. Sequences were obtained from naive CD8+ T cells sorted from blood. This chain joins TRBV5-1 and TRBJ2-7; D is unresolved. DNA for the CDR3: TGCGCCAGCAGCCTTGGTGGCGACGAGCAGTACTTC. Its translation is CASSLGGDEQYF.